This entry lists 18 T cell receptor beta chains sequenced from one sample in a study of technical replicates of blood from several donors. Assay: immunoSEQ multiplex PCR; the TCRdb copy retains only in-frame clones and omits some. This sample yields 56,000 or so clones, of which 90% to 95% are seen a single time; roughly 4.3% belongs to the top ten. The sample was PBMCs. The receptors derive from a human donor in good health. Some clones in this sample may be carry-over from other donors' samples.

The chain joins TRBV28 to TRBJ1-2, with D uncertain. The V and J ends lost 2 bases and 5 bases respectively, with 6 bases between them. The length of the CDR3 is 12 residues. Looked up from germline, CDR1 is MDHEN and CDR2 is SYDVKM. The CDR3, as DNA: TGTGCCAGCAGTTTAACGGGTTATGGCTACACCTTC. Translated: CASSLTGYGYTF.

V usage is TRBV2 and J usage is TRBJ1-5; TRBD1 matches 9 bases. CDR3 size: 15 residues. Germline V gene lookup returns CDR1 SNHLY and CDR2 FYNNEI. The J segment lost 6 bases and the V segment lost 5 bases, leaving 8 bases of the junction unmatched. The CDR3 DNA is TGTGCCAGCAGTATAGGGACAGGGTTCGGTCAGCCCCAGCATTTT. Amino acids: CASSIGTGFGQPQHF.

This clone was seen only once. The chain links TRBV4-3 to TRBJ2-1, with 10 bases matching TRBD2. CDR1 is LGHNA, CDR2 YSLEER, per germline. The CDR3 consists of 15 residues. With V trimmed by 4 bases and J by 6 bases, 6 bases remained unmatched. CDR3 DNA: TGCGCCAGCAGCCGATTAGCGGGAGGCCGCAATGAGCAGTTCTTC. This encodes CASSRLAGGRNEQFF.

The chain links TRBV6-1 to TRBJ2-3; a possible D gene is TRBD1 (5 bases). The CDR3 runs 12 residues. From germline, CDR1 is MNHNS and CDR2 SASEGT. Trimming shortened V by 2 bases and J by 8 bases, and 8 bases separated the two germline ends. CDR3 loop: CASSEMGLTQYF. CDR3 DNA: TGTGCCAGCAGTGAAATGGGGCTTACGCAGTATTTT.

This chain links TRBV9 with TRBJ1-6; TRBD1 matches at 11 bases. This CDR3 spans 14 amino acids. Germline V gene sequence: CDR1 SGDLS, CDR2 YYNGEE. The J segment lost 9 bases and the V segment lost 3 bases, leaving 2 bases of the junction unmatched. The CDR3 DNA reads as TGTGCCAGCAGCGGGGGACAGGGGGGTTCACCCCTCCACTTT. Translation gives CASSGGQGGSPLHF.

V and J are TRBV19 and TRBJ2-2, with no clear D. V shed 3 bases and J shed 4 bases, with 15 bases lying between them. The CDR3 length is 16 residues. The germline V gene encodes CDR1 LNHDA and CDR2 SQIVND (reference sequence). CDR3 sequence reads: CASSIRGARGTGELFF. CDR3 coding DNA: TGTGCCAGTAGTATCCGCGGTGCCCGTGGCACCGGGGAGCTGTTTTTT.

The gene calls are TRBV30 and TRBJ1-2; 7 bases line up with TRBD1. Germline V lookup: CDR1 GTSNPN, CDR2 SVGIG (reference sequence). The CDR3 loop spans 13 amino acids. V lost 4 bases to trimming and J lost 1 base; unmatched junction nucleotides: 3. The CDR3 sequence is CAWKNRGNYGYTF. CDR3 coding DNA: TGTGCCTGGAAGAACAGGGGTAACTATGGCTACACCTTC.

This chain links TRBV5-1 with TRBJ2-2, with TRBD1 matching 7 bases. Germline V gene lookup returns CDR1 SGHRS and CDR2 YFSETQ. The CDR3 covers 14 residues. The V segment lost 0 bases and the J segment 5 bases; nucleotides outside the gene matches: 1. The CDR3 DNA is TGCGCCAGCAGCTTGGGACAGGGAACCGGGGAGCTGTTTTTT. Translated: CASSLGQGTGELFF.

The table lists this clone with a count of one. The rearrangement uses TRBV7-6 and TRBJ2-7, with D maybe TRBD2 (5 bases). Trimming left V 2 bases short and J 0 bases short, with 11 bases between. The V gene's germline CDR1 is SGHVS and CDR2 FNYEAQ. This CDR3 has 15 residues. The CDR3 sequence: CASSLNEGISYEQYF. CDR3 coding DNA: TGTGCCAGCAGCTTAAATGAGGGAATCTCCTACGAGCAGTACTTC.

The chain joins TRBV9 to TRBJ2-7; 8 bases are a match to TRBD2. V dropped 5 bases and J dropped 5; count of bases not matched to a gene: 12. From germline, CDR1 is SGDLS and CDR2 YYNGEE. This CDR3 has 15 amino acids. The CDR3 DNA reads as TGTGCCAGCAGTGTTGGACTAGCCGACACGCACGAGCAGTACTTC. Encoded protein: CASSVGLADTHEQYF.

The chain has TRBV7-9 and TRBJ1-4; D might be TRBD1 (5 bases). The V end was cut by 1 base, the J end by 6 bases, with 15 bases between. This CDR3 comprises 16 residues. CDR1 and CDR2 from the germline V gene are SEHNR and FQNEAQ (reference sequence). The CDR3 loop reads CASSLGEGQGHEKLFF. DNA for the CDR3: TGTGCCAGCAGCTTAGGTGAAGGGCAGGGCCATGAAAAACTGTTTTTT. Full variable domain (outside the CDR3, taken from reference TRBV7-9 and TRBJ1-4): DTGVSQNPRHKITKRGQNVTFRCDPISEHNRLYWYRQTLGQGPEFLTYFQNEAQLEKSRLLSDRFSAERPKGSFSTLEIQRTEQGDSAMYLCASSLGEGQGHEKLFFGSGTQLSVL.

V gene TRBV30 combines with J gene TRBJ1-5, with D tentatively TRBD1 (5 bases). V was pared by 4 bases and J by 9 bases, with 19 bases between. The germline V gene encodes CDR1 GTSNPN and CDR2 SVGIG (reference sequence). CDR3 size: 14 residues. The CDR3 protein is CAWNEGSGRRPQHF. In DNA form, the CDR3 reads TGTGCCTGGAATGAGGGGTCAGGGAGGCGGCCCCAGCATTTT.

The chain joins TRBV7-2 to TRBJ2-7; D may be TRBD1 (5 bases). V lost 5 bases and J 5 bases, leaving 10 bases between the germline ends. The CDR3 spans 12 residues. Germline V gives CDR1 SGHTA, CDR2 FQGNSA. This CDR3 is CASSRDRNEQYF. The CDR3 DNA follows: TGTGCCAGCAGCCGAGACAGAAACGAGCAGTACTTC.

This clone was detected a few times. The chain recombines TRBV4-3 with TRBJ2-7; maybe TRBD2 (6 bases). The CDR3 length is 16 residues. The V gene lost 1 base and the J gene lost 0 bases, with 13 bases spanning the gap. The V gene's germline CDR1 is LGHNA and CDR2 YSLEER. CDR3 in DNA: TGCGCCAGCAGCCAAGGGGACCGGGGGACCTCCTACGAGCAGTACTTC. Amino acid sequence: CASSQGDRGTSYEQYF.

The chain recombines TRBV5-1 with TRBJ2-1; 10 positions agree with TRBD1. The CDR3 loop spans 17 amino acids. Losses at the gene ends were 4 bases for V and 1 base for J; bases not matched to a gene: 8. Germline lookup yields CDR1 SGHRS and CDR2 YFSETQ. Here the CDR3 DNA reads TGCGCCAGCAGCGAGCCTCGGACAGGGGGATCCTACAATGAGCAGTTCTTC. Translated: CASSEPRTGGSYNEQFF.

The rearrangement links TRBV29-1 to TRBJ2-5; D may be TRBD2 (7 bases). The CDR3 is made up of 15 amino acids. Trimming shortened V by 0 bases and J by 5 bases, and 16 bases separated the two germline ends. Germline-derived CDR1 and CDR2 are SQVTM and ANQGSEA. The CDR3, as DNA: TGCAGCGTTGAAGATCCTCGGGGGGCAGGGGAGACCCAGTACTTC. Translated: CSVEDPRGAGETQYF.

The V and J genes are TRBV4-1 and TRBJ1-1; D uncertain. V lost 4 bases and J lost 1, with 10 bases in between. This CDR3 is built from 14 residues. Per germline, CDR1 MGHRA and CDR2 YSYEKL. CDR3 coding DNA: TGCGCCAGCAGCCGCCTCGGTCCGAACACTGAAGCTTTCTTT. This encodes CASSRLGPNTEAFF.

This chain uses TRBV25-1 with TRBJ2-4; the D gene is possibly TRBD1 (5 bases). Trimming removed 2 bases at V and 3 bases at J, with 11 bases between. Per germline, CDR1 MGHDK and CDR2 SYGVNS. This CDR3 is 15 amino acids long. The CDR3 DNA follows: TGTGCCAGCAGTGAAGTTTCAGGGTTCAAAAACATTCAGTACTTC. Its protein is CASSEVSGFKNIQYF. Filled out from reference TRBV25-1 and TRBJ2-4, the complete variable domain reads EADIYQTPRYLVIGTGKKITLECSQTMGHDKMYWYQQDPGMELHLIHYSYGVNSTEKGDLSSESTVSRIRTEHFPLTLESARPSHTSQYLCASSEVSGFKNIQYFGAGTRLSVL.